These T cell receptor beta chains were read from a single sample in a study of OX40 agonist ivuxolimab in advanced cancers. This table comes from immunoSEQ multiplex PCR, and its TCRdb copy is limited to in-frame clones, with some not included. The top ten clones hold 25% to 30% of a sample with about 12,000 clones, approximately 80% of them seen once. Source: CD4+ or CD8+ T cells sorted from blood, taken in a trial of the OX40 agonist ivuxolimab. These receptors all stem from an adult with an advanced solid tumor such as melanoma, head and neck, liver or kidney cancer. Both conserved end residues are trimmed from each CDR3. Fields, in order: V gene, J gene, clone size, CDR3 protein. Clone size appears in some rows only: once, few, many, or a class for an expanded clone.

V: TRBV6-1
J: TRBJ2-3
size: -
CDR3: ASSETSGGVLDTQY

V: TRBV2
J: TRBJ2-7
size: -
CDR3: ASSGQTYEQY

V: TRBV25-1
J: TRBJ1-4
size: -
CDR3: AARGEKLF

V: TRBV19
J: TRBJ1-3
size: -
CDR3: ASSISTGPGNTIY

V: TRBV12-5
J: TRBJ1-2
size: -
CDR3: ASGWGDRGVYT

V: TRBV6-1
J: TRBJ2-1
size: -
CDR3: ASSDGGGAGEQF

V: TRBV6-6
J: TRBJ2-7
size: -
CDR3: ASSSGTAVDEQY

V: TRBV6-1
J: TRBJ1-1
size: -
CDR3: ASSESGTGSTEAF

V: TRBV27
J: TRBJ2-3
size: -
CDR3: ASSLMAGGSTDTQY

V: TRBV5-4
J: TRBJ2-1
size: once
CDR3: ASSLGPKTSGEQF

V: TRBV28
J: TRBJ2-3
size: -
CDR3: ASSRPGTSGGGTDTQY

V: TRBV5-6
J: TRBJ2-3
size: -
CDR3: ASSLVLAASTDTQY

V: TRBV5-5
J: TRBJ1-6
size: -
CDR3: ASSSASSYNSPLH

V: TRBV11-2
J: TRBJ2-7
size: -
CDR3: ASSHWDKMGQY

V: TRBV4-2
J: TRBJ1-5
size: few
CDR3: ASSLYSSRDRDQPQH

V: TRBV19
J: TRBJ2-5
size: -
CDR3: ASSHRDSPQETQY

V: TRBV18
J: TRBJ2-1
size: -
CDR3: ASSPSDTSGRANEQF

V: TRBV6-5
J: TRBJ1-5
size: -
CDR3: ASRNLGGGQPQH

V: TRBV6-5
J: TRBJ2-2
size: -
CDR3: ASLRDRSTGELF

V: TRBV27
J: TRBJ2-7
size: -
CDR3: ASQQGSYEQY

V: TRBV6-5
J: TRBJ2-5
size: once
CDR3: ASSEGAAQETQY

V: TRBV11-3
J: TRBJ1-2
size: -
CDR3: ASSGRTGSTGYT

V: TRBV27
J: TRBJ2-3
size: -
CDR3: ASSLFGTGGPDTQY

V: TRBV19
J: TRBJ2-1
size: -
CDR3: ASNEGSSYNEQF

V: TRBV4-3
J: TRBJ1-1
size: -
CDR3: ASSRDRVGAYSEAF

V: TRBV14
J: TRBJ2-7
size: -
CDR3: ASSTLTSGSYEQY

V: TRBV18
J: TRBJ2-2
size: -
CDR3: ASSPAGELF

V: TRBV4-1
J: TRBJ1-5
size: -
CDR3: ASSQVTGAGQPQH

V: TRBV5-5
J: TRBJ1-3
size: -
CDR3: ASSAIAGNTIY

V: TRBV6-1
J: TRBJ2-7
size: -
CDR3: ASSDRGGEQY

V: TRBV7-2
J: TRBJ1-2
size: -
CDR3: ASSLGQDT

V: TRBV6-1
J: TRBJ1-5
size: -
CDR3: ASSDTLANQPQH

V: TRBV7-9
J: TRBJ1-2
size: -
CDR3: ASSYTGLSYGYT

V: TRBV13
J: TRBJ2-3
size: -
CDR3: ASPSTDTQY

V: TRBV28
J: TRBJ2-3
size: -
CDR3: ASQPGGGTDTQY

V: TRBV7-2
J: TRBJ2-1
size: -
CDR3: ASSLTSDTGYEQF

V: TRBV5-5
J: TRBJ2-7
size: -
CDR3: ASSSGWDTRAYEQY

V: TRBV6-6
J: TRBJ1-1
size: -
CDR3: ASTEGPGQNTEAF

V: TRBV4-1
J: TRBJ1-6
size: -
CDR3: ASSQYQPGQGYNSPLH

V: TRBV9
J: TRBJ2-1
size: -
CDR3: ASSARGSLNEQF

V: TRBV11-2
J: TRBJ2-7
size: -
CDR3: ASSLPSDSLNLYEQY

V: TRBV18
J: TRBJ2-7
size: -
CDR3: ASSPDSFNEQY

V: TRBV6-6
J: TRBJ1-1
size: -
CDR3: ASVGNEAF

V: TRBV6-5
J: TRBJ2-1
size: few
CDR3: ASSDSGVPPDEQF

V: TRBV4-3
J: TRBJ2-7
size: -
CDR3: ASSQASPGLAEYEQY

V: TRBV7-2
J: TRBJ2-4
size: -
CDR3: ASSVAGVSFAKNIQY